The 16 T cell receptor beta chains presented below share a single source sample, sequenced in a study of blood T cell repertoires in COVID-19. Data came from immunoSEQ multiplex PCR; TCRdb stores just in-frame clones and leaves some out. The sample has roughly 240,000 clones; 85% to 90% are singletons. The material sequenced was PBMCs or T cells enriched from blood (not recorded which). These TCRs come from a man aged 50 to 59 who had been exposed to COVID-19.

V gene TRBV7-9 combines with J gene TRBJ2-7; TRBD1 matches at 9 bases. The CDR3 runs 12 residues. The V segment lost 5 bases and the J segment 8 bases; nucleotides outside the gene matches: 4. Germline V lookup: CDR1 SEHNR, CDR2 FQNEAQ (reference sequence). The CDR3 loop is CASSGQGSQQYV. The CDR3 DNA follows: TGTGCCAGCAGCGGACAGGGGTCTCAGCAGTACGTC.

The gene calls are TRBV7-9 and TRBJ1-6; 7 bases line up with TRBD1. Germline V CDR1 and CDR2: SEHNR, FQNEAQ (reference sequence). With V trimmed by 5 bases and J by 8 bases, 9 bases remained unmatched. This CDR3 is built from 15 residues. This CDR3 is CASSQAQGGDSPLHF. The CDR3 nucleotides read TGTGCCAGCAGCCAAGCTCAGGGGGGAGATTCACCCCTCCACTTT. The full variable domain, completed using reference TRBV7-9 and TRBJ1-6, is DTGVSQNPRHKITKRGQNVTFRCDPISEHNRLYWYRQTLGQGPEFLTYFQNEAQLEKSRLLSDRFSAERPKGSFSTLEIQRTEQGDSAMYLCASSQAQGGDSPLHFGNGTRLTVT.

This clone showed up just once. The rearrangement joins TRBV28 to TRBJ2-7; no clear D. This CDR3 comprises 14 residues. Germline V lookup: CDR1 MDHEN, CDR2 SYDVKM. Trimming removed 6 bases from V and 2 bases from J, with 14 bases in between. This chain's CDR3 is CASRTFIGTYEQYF. The CDR3 coding sequence is TGTGCCAGCAGGACTTTTATCGGAACCTACGAGCAGTACTTC. Variable domain in full (rest from reference TRBV28 and TRBJ2-7): DVKVTQSSRYLVKRTGEKVFLECVQDMDHENMFWYRQDPGLGLRLIYFSYDVKMKEKGDIPEGYSVSREKKERFSLILESASTNQTSMYLCASRTFIGTYEQYFGPGTRLTVT.

The chain links TRBV5-1 to TRBJ2-2, with 8 bases fitting TRBD1. The CDR3 has 16 residues. The germline gives CDR1 SGHRS, CDR2 YFSETQ. After removal of 3 bases from V and 2 bases from J, the junction contained 6 bases not matched to a gene. For the CDR3, the DNA is TGCGCCAGCAGCTCGCGACAGGGGTTTAACACCGGGGAGCTGTTTTTT. Its translation: CASSSRQGFNTGELFF.

The rearrangement links TRBV2 to TRBJ1-2; possibly TRBD1 for D (6 bases). The CDR3 has 14 residues. The germline gives CDR1 SNHLY, CDR2 FYNNEI. V gave up 5 bases and J gave up 4 bases, with 14 bases separating them. Here the CDR3 reads CASSLLGAGYGYTF. CDR3 coding DNA: TGTGCCAGCAGTCTTCTGGGGGCCGGCTATGGCTACACCTTC.

J is TRBJ2-5 and V is TRBV7-2; tentative D call: TRBD1 (6 bases). The CDR3 has 15 amino acids. Trimming removed 5 bases at V and 1 base at J, with 14 bases between. The germline CDR1 and CDR2 sequences are SGHTA and FQGNSA. The CDR3 region has the DNA TGTGCCAGCAGCCCTGGACAGACTGGCCAAGAGACCCAGTACTTC. This sequence encodes CASSPGQTGQETQYF.

The rearrangement links TRBV6-5 to TRBJ1-5; TRBD1 might be the D (6 bases). CDR1 is MNHEY, CDR2 SVGAGI, per germline. The CDR3 consists of 13 residues. V shed 6 bases and J shed 6 bases, with 12 bases lying between them. This chain's CDR3 is CASRTQGFQPQHF. The CDR3 DNA reads as TGTGCCAGCAGGACCCAGGGGTTTCAGCCCCAGCATTTT.

The CDR3 reads CASSQLEEKDEQYV. The DNA for the CDR3 is TGTGCCAGCAGTCAACTAGAGGAGAAAGACGAGCAGTACGTC. The chain recombines TRBV27 with TRBJ2-7; TRBD2 is a possible D gene (5 bases). V was cut by 5 bases and J by 5 bases, with 16 bases left in between. The germline V gene has CDR1 MNHEY and CDR2 SMNVEV (reference sequence). The CDR3 contains 14 residues.

This chain connects TRBV19 to TRBJ2-7; D is perhaps TRBD1 (5 bases). Between the trimmed V and J ends, which lost 1 base and 0 bases, there was a span of 7 bases. In germline, CDR1 is LNHDA, CDR2 SQIVND (reference sequence). The length of the CDR3 is 14 residues. This CDR3 is CASSIGQSSYEQYF. The CDR3, as DNA: TGTGCCAGTAGTATAGGACAGTCCTCCTACGAGCAGTACTTC.

CDR3 protein: CAYGRQQNTEAFF. The CDR3 DNA reads as TGTGCCTACGGGAGACAGCAGAACACTGAAGCTTTCTTT. The rearrangement links TRBV30 to TRBJ1-1; perhaps TRBD1 as D (5 bases). The CDR3 is 13 amino acids. Trimming shortened V by 7 bases and J by 1 base, and 13 bases separated the two germline ends. Germline lookup yields CDR1 GTSNPN and CDR2 SVGIG (reference sequence). The full variable domain, with the rest looked up from reference TRBV30 and TRBJ1-1, is SQTIHQWPATLVQPVGSPLSLECTVEGTSNPNLYWYRQAAGRGLQLLFYSVGIGQISSEVPQNLSASRPQDRQFILSSKKLLLSDSGFYLCAYGRQQNTEAFFGQGTRLTVV.

The table lists this clone with a count of one. The rearrangement uses TRBV6-5 and TRBJ1-1, with a tentative D call TRBD1 (6 bases). Trimming removed 8 bases at V and 11 bases at J, with 15 bases between. The V gene's germline CDR1 is MNHEY and CDR2 SVGAGI. The CDR3 is made up of 11 amino acids. The chain's CDR3 is CASRSAGAAFF. The CDR3 DNA sequence: TGTGCCAGCCGAAGTGCAGGGGCGGCTTTCTTT.

The chain carries TRBV7-3 and TRBJ2-3, with TRBD1 as a possible D gene (6 bases). From germline, CDR1 is SGHTA and CDR2 FQGTGA. Trimming took 2 bases from V and 0 from J, leaving 18 bases between them. CDR3 length: 18 amino acids. This CDR3 reads CASSLLPKTGLSTDTQYF. CDR3 coding DNA: TGTGCCAGCAGCTTATTACCTAAGACAGGTTTAAGCACAGATACGCAGTATTTT.

The chain employs TRBV6-5 and TRBJ2-3; 7 nucleotides agree with TRBD2. Germline CDR1 MNHEY, CDR2 SVGAGI. This CDR3 has 14 residues. V lost 6 bases, J lost 2 bases, and 5 bases stayed unmatched. The chain's CDR3 is CASSEGLNTDTQYF. The CDR3, as DNA: TGTGCCAGCAGCGAGGGACTAAACACAGATACGCAGTATTTT.

The table lists this clone with a few counts. The rearrangement uses TRBV2 and TRBJ2-7; TRBD2 agrees at 7 bases. V dropped 6 bases and J dropped 2; count of bases not matched to a gene: 7. The CDR3 sequence is 14 residues long. Germline V gene sequence: CDR1 SNHLY, CDR2 FYNNEI. CDR3 nucleotides: TGTGCCAGCAGAAGCGGGATGCCCCCCTACGAGCAGTACGTC. The encoded protein is CASRSGMPPYEQYV.

The rearrangement joins TRBV18 to TRBJ2-7, with D tentatively TRBD2 (7 bases). The CDR3 runs 16 residues. Germline lookup yields CDR1 KGHSH and CDR2 LQKENI. V dropped 3 bases and J dropped 0 bases, with 15 bases sitting between them. The CDR3, as DNA: TGTGCCAGCTCACCCTTTGGGAGGGGGAGCTCCTACGAGCAGTACTTC. Amino acid sequence: CASSPFGRGSSYEQYF.

This chain links TRBV29-1 with TRBJ2-1; no firm D call. The CDR3 consists of 17 residues. Trimming shortened V by 0 bases and J by 0 bases, and 15 bases separated the two germline ends. CDR1 and CDR2 (germline): SQVTM, ANQGSEA. CDR3 in amino acids: CSVEDLPDITSYNEQFF. Written as DNA, the CDR3 is TGCAGCGTTGAAGATCTGCCCGACATAACCTCCTACAATGAGCAGTTCTTC.